This T cell receptor (beta chain) was identified in a study of vaccination and CD4 T cells after COVID-19 (dated by TCRdb to between 2020 and 2023). Looking at the study overall: Convalescent patients had a positive SARS-CoV-2 result on nasal swab PCR, and of these patients, 8 or 9 had mild disease and one had severe disease. The spike-specific CD4+ TCR repertoire was compared before and after mRNA vaccination in approximately ten COVID-19 convalescent patients and a handful of infection-naive healthy vaccine recipients. For stimulating the cultures, overlapping spike peptide pools were used, derived from SARS-CoV-2 as well as from the common cold coronaviruses HCoV-NL63, HCoV-OC43 and HCoV-229E. Post-COVID blood samples were collected from convalescent patients a median of approximately 100 days after diagnosis, with a range of roughly 35 to 161 days. Six males and four females were included in the convalescent cohort, with two Hispanic individuals, seven Caucasians, two Asians and one multiracial person represented. Post-vaccine blood samples were taken a median of 72 days after the second vaccine dose, with a range of roughly 13 to 250 days. Participants received two doses of either the Pfizer-BioNTech BNT162b2 vaccine (n=8) or the Moderna mRNA-1273 vaccine (n=2). In control cultures, a CEFX viral epitope pool was used as positive control, an HIV-1 Nef peptide pool was used as negative control, or no peptide was added.

The protocol used for the library was PCR. At the Johns Hopkins FTIC core, DNA from the cultured CD4+ T cells underwent TCR sequencing with the Oncomine TCR Beta short-read assay. The QIAamp micro DNA kit was used to extract genomic DNA from the cultured CD4+ T cells. The Oncomine TCR Beta libraries from cultured CD4+ T cells were pooled using unique dual indexes and then sequenced on an Illumina iSeq 100. As for the authors' bioinformatics: Non-productive sequences were removed, and CDR3s not starting with C, not ending with F or W, or shorter than 7 amino acids were discarded. Antigen-specific clonotypes were identified using the MANAFEST web application through comparison of peptide-stimulated wells with reference and other culture wells. For a clone to be called positive, the clone needed an FDR below 0.05, an odds ratio above 5, and a productive frequency above 0.1% in at least two of three replicate wells. A clonotype counted as cross-reactive if it showed significant expansion both in the SARS-CoV-2 spike wells and in at least one common cold coronavirus spike condition. Using R version 3.6.1, CDR3 homology was evaluated through Levenshtein distances (stringdist) along with unrooted phylogenetic trees (ape). TCRdb applied fastp at Q25 and MiXCR to the public reads, then kept only in-frame beta chains. Here each entry gathers all rows of one CDR3 protein and keeps the most common genes and DNA. TCRdb, rather than the study authors, made the V and J calls. The sample table records over 11,000 distinct CDR3 sequences; under 75% of these occur just once. Clones ranked in the top ten supply less than 20% of the sample.

The investigation overall reported the following: The number of convalescent patients in the study was relatively small, and the study did not examine early timepoints following natural infection. In convalescent patients, nearly all vaccine-specific clones (304 of 307) were found to be mono-reactive for SARS-CoV-2 spike rather than cross-reactive with common cold coronaviruses. In convalescent patients, a median around 83% of post-vaccine SARS-CoV-2-reactive clones were detected only after vaccination, and vaccine-specific priming was suggested by this finding. Although the median number of SARS-CoV-2-reactive clonotypes went up from 20 to 25 after infection to 35 to 40 after vaccination, the increase was not significant.

Reading the label with the study, this specimen's treatment or condition is: roughly 10-day PBMC culture with coronavirus spike peptide pools or control peptides (ViraFEST assay). The ViraFEST assay, used in the study, expanded antigen-specific T cells with peptide pools and then identified the expanded clonotypes through TCR sequencing. The convalescent patients' positive SARS-CoV-2 PCR tests were from March to December 2020, which was before the Alpha, Beta and Delta variants emerged in the United States. PBMCs were cultured at approximately 2.1 million per well in IMDM supplemented with approximately 5.3% human AB serum and about 9.6 IU/ml IL-2, with around 10 ug/ml peptide pools added. Half of the culture medium was replaced with fresh IL-2-containing medium on days 3 and 7. After 10 to 11 days of culture, CD4+ T cells were isolated by negative selection with the EasySep CD4+ T cell isolation kit. PBMCs were separated from whole blood using Ficoll-Paque Plus gradient centrifugation and then either used fresh or cryopreserved at -140C. Triplicate wells were generally used for each culture condition.

Of note for this clonotype: What this receptor recognizes is not known. No base quality information exists; no much larger clone differs at one position.

V has 2 bases trimmed and J has 9 bases trimmed; junction bases matching no gene number 6. There are 13 amino acids in the CDR3, from cysteine to phenylalanine inclusive. The kept DNA is CDR3 alone, 39 bases in frame from the first base. For CDR1 and CDR2, the germline V gene lists MNHNS and SASEGT. This TCR was recovered from a human donor who had recovered from COVID-19. The rearranged segments are TRBV6-1 and TRBJ1-1; TRBD1 fits 7 bases in the junction. Input material: CD4+ T cells from blood, cultured in vitro. Here is the DNA: TGTGCCAGCAGTGAACACAGGGGCAATCAAGCTTTCTTT. The resulting protein is CASSEHRGNQAFF.